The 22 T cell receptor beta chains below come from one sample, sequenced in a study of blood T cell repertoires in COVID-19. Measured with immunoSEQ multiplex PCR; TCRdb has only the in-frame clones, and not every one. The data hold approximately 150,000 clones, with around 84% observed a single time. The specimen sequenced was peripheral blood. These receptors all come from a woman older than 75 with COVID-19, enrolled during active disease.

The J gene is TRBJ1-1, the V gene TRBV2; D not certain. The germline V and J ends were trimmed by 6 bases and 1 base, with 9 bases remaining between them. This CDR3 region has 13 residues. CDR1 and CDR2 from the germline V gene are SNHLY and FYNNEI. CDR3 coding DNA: TGTGCCAGCAGCTCGCGACAGAACACTGAAGCTTTCTTT. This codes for CASSSRQNTEAFF.

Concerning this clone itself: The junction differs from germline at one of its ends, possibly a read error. CDR3 in DNA: TGTGCTAGCAGCTTTGGAACTAGCGGGACCAACTACAATGAGCAGTTCTTC. It specifies CASSFGTSGTNYNEQFF. The V call is TRBV7-7, the J call TRBJ2-1; 10 bases map to TRBD2. The CDR3 extends over 17 amino acids. Germline V lookup: CDR1 SSHAT, CDR2 FNYEAQ (reference sequence).

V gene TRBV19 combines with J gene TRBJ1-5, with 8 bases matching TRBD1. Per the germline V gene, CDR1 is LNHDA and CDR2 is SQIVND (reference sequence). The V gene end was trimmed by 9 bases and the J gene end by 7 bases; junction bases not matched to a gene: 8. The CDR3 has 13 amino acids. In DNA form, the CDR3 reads TGTGCCAGCAGAGACAGGGGATGGCAGCCCCAGCATTTT. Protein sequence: CASRDRGWQPQHF.

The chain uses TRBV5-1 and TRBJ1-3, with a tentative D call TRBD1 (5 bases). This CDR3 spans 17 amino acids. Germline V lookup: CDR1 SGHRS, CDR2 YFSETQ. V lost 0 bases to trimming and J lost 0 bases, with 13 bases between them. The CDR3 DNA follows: TGCGCCAGCAGCTTGGAAGGGGCAGGACGCTCTGGAAACACCATATATTTT. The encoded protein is CASSLEGAGRSGNTIYF.

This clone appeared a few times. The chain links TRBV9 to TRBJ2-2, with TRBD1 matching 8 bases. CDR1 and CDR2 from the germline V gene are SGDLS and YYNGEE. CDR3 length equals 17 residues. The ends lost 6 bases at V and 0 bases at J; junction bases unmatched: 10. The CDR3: CASNTPGTGANTGELFF. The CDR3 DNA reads TGTGCCAGCAACACACCCGGGACAGGCGCGAACACCGGGGAGCTGTTTTTT.

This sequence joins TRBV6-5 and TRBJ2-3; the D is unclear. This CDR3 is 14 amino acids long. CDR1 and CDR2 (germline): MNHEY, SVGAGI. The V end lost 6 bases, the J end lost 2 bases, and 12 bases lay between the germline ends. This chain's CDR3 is CASRLNLITDTQYF. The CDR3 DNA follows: TGTGCCAGCAGGCTGAATCTAATCACAGATACGCAGTATTTT.

The CDR3 here is CASSFKQGGVRTEAFF. The CDR3 bases are TGCGCCAGCAGCTTCAAACAGGGGGGCGTTCGCACTGAAGCTTTCTTT. The genes are TRBV5-1 and TRBJ1-1; 8 bases map to TRBD1. The CDR3 runs to 16 residues. V shed 2 bases, J shed 4 bases, and the junction held 10 bases outside the gene matches. The germline gives CDR1 SGHRS, CDR2 YFSETQ.

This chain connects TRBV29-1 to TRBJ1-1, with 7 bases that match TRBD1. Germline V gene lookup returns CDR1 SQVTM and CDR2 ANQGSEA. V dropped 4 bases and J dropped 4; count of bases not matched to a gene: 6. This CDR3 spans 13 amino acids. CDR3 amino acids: CSVGQGGGTEAFF. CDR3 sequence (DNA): TGCAGCGTTGGACAGGGTGGAGGCACTGAAGCTTTCTTT. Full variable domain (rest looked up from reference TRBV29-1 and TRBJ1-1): SAVISQKPSRDICQRGTSLTIQCQVDSQVTMMFWYRQQPGQSLTLIATANQGSEATYESGFVIDKFPISRPNLTFSTLTVSNMSPEDSSIYLCSVGQGGGTEAFFGQGTRLTVV.

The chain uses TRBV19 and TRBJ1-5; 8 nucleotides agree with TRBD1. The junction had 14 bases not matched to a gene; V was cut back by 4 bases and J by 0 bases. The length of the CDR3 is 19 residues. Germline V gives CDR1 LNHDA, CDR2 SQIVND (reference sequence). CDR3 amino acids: CASSSPPRTGINSNQPQHF. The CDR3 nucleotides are TGTGCCAGTAGTAGTCCCCCGAGGACAGGGATTAATAGCAATCAGCCCCAGCATTTT. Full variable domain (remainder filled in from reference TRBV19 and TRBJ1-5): DGGITQSPKYLFRKEGQNVTLSCEQNLNHDAMYWYRQDPGQGLRLIYYSQIVNDFQKGDIAEGYSVSREKKESFPLTVTSAQKNPTAFYLCASSSPPRTGINSNQPQHFGDGTRLSIL.

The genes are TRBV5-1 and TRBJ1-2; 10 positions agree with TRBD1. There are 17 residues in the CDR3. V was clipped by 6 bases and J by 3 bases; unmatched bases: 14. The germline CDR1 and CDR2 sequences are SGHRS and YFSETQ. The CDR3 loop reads CASNPGTGAKDYYGYTF. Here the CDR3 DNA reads TGCGCCAGCAATCCCGGGACAGGGGCTAAGGACTACTATGGCTACACCTTC.

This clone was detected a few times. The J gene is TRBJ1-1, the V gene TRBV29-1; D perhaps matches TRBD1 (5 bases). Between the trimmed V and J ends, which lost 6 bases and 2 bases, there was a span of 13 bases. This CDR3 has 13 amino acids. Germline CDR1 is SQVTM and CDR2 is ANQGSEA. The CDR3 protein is CSVVTQANTEAFF. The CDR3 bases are TGCAGCGTAGTGACACAGGCAAACACTGAAGCTTTCTTT.

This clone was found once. The CDR3 is CASSQDLFDGGSGNTIYF. The CDR3 coding sequence is TGTGCCAGCAGCCAAGATCTTTTTGACGGGGGATCTGGAAACACCATATATTTT. The V and J genes are TRBV3-1 (or the pseudogene TRBV3-2) and TRBJ1-3; possibly TRBD1 for D (5 bases). Germline CDR1 and CDR2: LGHDT and YNNKEL (reference sequence). CDR3 size: 18 residues. With 0 bases removed from V and 1 base from J, the gap between germline ends came to 16 bases.

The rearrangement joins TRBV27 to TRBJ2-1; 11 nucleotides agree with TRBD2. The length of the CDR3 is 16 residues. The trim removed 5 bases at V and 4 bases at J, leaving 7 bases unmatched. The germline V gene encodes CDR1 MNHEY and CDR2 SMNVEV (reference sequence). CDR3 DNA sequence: TGTGCCAGCAGTCGGGGGGGGACTAGCGGATACAATGAGCAGTTCTTC. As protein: CASSRGGTSGYNEQFF.

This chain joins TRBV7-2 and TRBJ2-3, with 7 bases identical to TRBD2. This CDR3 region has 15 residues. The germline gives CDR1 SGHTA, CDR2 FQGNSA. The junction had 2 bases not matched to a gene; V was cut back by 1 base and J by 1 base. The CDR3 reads CASSLVGGGTDTQYF. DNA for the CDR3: TGTGCCAGCAGCTTAGTTGGGGGGGGCACAGATACGCAGTATTTT.

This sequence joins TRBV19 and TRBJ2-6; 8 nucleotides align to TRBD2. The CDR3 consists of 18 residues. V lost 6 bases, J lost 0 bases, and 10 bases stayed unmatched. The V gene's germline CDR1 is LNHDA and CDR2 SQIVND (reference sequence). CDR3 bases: TGTGCCAGTAGCCACGGGGGACTAGGAAACTCTGGGGCCAACGTCCTGACTTTC. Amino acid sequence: CASSHGGLGNSGANVLTF.

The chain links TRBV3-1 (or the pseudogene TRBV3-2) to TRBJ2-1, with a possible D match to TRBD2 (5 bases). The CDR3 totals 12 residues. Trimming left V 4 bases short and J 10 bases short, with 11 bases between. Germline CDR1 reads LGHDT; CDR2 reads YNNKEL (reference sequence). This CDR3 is CASSPDWKEQFF. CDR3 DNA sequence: TGTGCCAGCAGCCCGGACTGGAAGGAGCAGTTCTTC.

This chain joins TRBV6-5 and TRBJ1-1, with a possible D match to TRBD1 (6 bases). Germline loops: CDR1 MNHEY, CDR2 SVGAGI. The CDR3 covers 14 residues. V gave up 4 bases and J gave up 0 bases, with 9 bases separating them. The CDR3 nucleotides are TGTGCCAGCAGTTCGGGACATTTGAACACTGAAGCTTTCTTT. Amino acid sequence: CASSSGHLNTEAFF.

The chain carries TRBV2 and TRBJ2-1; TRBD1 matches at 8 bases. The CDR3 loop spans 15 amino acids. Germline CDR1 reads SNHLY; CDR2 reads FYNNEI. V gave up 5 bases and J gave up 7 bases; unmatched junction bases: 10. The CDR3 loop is CASSTPGTGRNEQFF. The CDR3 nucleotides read TGTGCCAGCAGTACTCCCGGGACAGGCCGTAATGAGCAGTTCTTC.

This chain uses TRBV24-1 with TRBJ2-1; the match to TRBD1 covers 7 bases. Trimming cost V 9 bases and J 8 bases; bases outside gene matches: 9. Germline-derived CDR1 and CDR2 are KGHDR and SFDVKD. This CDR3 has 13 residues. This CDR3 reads CATGQGVQDEQFF. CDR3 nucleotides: TGTGCCACCGGCCAGGGGGTTCAAGATGAGCAGTTCTTC.

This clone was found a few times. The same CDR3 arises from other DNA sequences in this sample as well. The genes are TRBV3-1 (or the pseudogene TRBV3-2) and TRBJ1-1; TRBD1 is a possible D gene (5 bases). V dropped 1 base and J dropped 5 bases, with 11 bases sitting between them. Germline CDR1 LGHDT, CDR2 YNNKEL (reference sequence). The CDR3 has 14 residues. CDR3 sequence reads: CASSQVGGETEAFF. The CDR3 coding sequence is TGTGCCAGCAGCCAAGTCGGGGGGGAGACTGAAGCTTTCTTT.

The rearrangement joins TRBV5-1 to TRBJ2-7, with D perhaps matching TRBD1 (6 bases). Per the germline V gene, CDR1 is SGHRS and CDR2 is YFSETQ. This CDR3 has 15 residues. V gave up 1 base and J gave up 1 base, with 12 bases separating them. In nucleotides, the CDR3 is TGCGCCAGCAGCTTGTCCCCGACAGGTTCCTACGAGCAGTACTTC. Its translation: CASSLSPTGSYEQYF.

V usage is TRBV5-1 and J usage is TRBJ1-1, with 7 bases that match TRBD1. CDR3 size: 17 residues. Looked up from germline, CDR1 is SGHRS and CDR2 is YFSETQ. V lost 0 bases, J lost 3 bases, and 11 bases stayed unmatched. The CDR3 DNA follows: TGCGCCAGCAGCTTGGCCTCTTATACAGGGGTGGACACTGAAGCTTTCTTT. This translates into CASSLASYTGVDTEAFF.